Shown below are 25 T cell receptor beta chains from a single sample sequenced in a study of cytomegalovirus exposure and HLA in healthy donors. 60 Vbeta and 13 Jbeta primers were used in PCR. TCRdb's copy holds only in-frame clones and misses some; the assay was immunoSEQ multiplex PCR. Here the sample spans 160,000 or so clones, about 80% being singletons. The sample was PBMCs. The receptors originated from a man aged 50 or older in good health and CMV-seropositive.

The chain carries TRBV12-5 and TRBJ2-3; tentatively, D is TRBD2 (6 bases). CDR1 and CDR2 from the germline V gene are LGHNT and FRNRAP. Trimming took off 4 bases at V and 0 bases at J, with 14 bases between the two ends. The CDR3 is made up of 16 amino acids. This CDR3 reads CASGSGGTTSTDTQYF. CDR3 DNA: TGTGCTAGTGGTTCCGGGGGTACTACTAGCACAGATACGCAGTATTTT.

This clone was counted once. The chain employs TRBV27 and TRBJ1-1; D remains ambiguous. The germline V gene encodes CDR1 MNHEY and CDR2 SMNVEV (reference sequence). V was pared by 0 bases and J by 7 bases, with 12 bases between. This CDR3 is built from 14 residues. As DNA, the CDR3 is TGTGCCAGCAGTTTATCGATCTTGGCAGGTGAAGCTTTCTTT. Amino acids: CASSLSILAGEAFF.

The chain links TRBV28 to TRBJ1-2; possibly TRBD1 for D (5 bases). In germline, CDR1 is MDHEN, CDR2 SYDVKM. CDR3 length: 12 residues. Trimming removed 5 bases at V and 8 bases at J, with 12 bases between. The DNA for the CDR3 is TGTGCCAGCAGTCCGGACAAGAGGGGCTACACCTTC. Translation gives CASSPDKRGYTF.

The CDR3 nucleotides read TGTGCCAGCACCCTTACCTCGCAGGCCTCCTCCTACGAGCAGTACTTC. Translation: CASTLTSQASSYEQYF. The chain links TRBV7-9 to TRBJ2-7; D uncertain. From germline, CDR1 is SEHNR and CDR2 FQNEAQ (reference sequence). Trimming took 7 bases from V and 0 from J, leaving 19 bases between them. The CDR3 contains 16 residues.

The chain uses TRBV19 and TRBJ1-2; tentatively, D is TRBD1 (6 bases). Per germline, CDR1 LNHDA and CDR2 SQIVND (reference sequence). The CDR3 spans 14 residues. The V gene lost 5 bases and the J gene lost 4 bases, with 14 bases spanning the gap. As DNA, the CDR3 is TGTGCCAGTAGTCTCGGGACATCCTCCTATGGCTACACCTTC. Amino acid sequence: CASSLGTSSYGYTF.

The CDR3 spells CATRFEERSTEAFF. The CDR3 DNA follows: TGCGCCACCAGGTTCGAGGAGAGGAGTACTGAAGCTTTCTTT. The chain is built from TRBV5-1 and TRBJ1-1; unclear D gene. V shed 9 bases and J shed 5 bases, with 20 bases lying between them. Germline CDR1 reads SGHRS; CDR2 reads YFSETQ. The CDR3 extends over 14 amino acids. Drawing the rest from reference TRBV5-1 and TRBJ1-1, the complete variable domain is KAGVTQTPRYLIKTRGQQVTLSCSPISGHRSVSWYQQTPGQGLQFLFEYFSETQRNKGNFPGRFSGRQFSNSRSEMNVSTLELGDSALYLCATRFEERSTEAFFGQGTRLTVV.

A single count supports this clone. This chain links TRBV11-2 with TRBJ2-1; tentatively, D is TRBD2 (6 bases). Looked up from germline, CDR1 is SGHAT and CDR2 is FQNNGV. The CDR3 is 15 amino acids. V lost 4 bases, J lost 5 bases, and 15 bases lay in between. CDR3 sequence reads: CASSSPGTHDNEQFF. DNA for the CDR3: TGTGCCAGCAGCTCCCCCGGGACTCACGACAATGAGCAGTTCTTC.

This rearrangement joins TRBV7-2 to TRBJ1-5; D is possibly TRBD1 (6 bases). The CDR3 runs 15 residues. The germline V gene encodes CDR1 SGHTA and CDR2 FQGNSA. V gave up 4 bases and J gave up 7 bases, with 17 bases separating them. Here the CDR3 DNA reads TGTGCCAGCAGCTCCTTTGCAGGGGTTCGACAGCCCCAGCATTTT. This codes for CASSSFAGVRQPQHF.

Only a few counts were recorded for this clone. V and J are TRBV4-1 and TRBJ1-2; D unclear. The germline V gene encodes CDR1 MGHRA and CDR2 YSYEKL. Trimming left V 5 bases short and J 1 base short, with 11 bases between. CDR3 length: 14 residues. CDR3 sequence: CASSFDFDNYGYTF. CDR3 DNA sequence: TGCGCCAGCAGCTTCGACTTCGATAACTATGGCTACACCTTC.

This chain joins TRBV4-1 and TRBJ1-5, with TRBD1 matching 9 bases. V was pared by 0 bases and J by 0 bases, with 9 bases of the junction left unmatched. The CDR3 is 19 residues long. Germline loops: CDR1 MGHRA, CDR2 YSYEKL. The CDR3 nucleotides are TGCGCCAGCAGCCAAGAGTTCACAGGGGGCGGGTATAGCAATCAGCCCCAGCATTTT. Its translation is CASSQEFTGGGYSNQPQHF.

The CDR3 region is CASSSPGMNTEAFF. For the CDR3, the DNA is TGTGCCAGCAGCTCGCCCGGGATGAACACTGAAGCTTTCTTT. This rearrangement joins TRBV28 to TRBJ1-1; no definite D call. CDR1 and CDR2 (germline): MDHEN, SYDVKM. V gave up 6 bases and J gave up 0 bases, with 11 bases separating them. The CDR3 loop spans 14 amino acids. Filled out from reference TRBV28 and TRBJ1-1, the complete variable domain reads DVKVTQSSRYLVKRTGEKVFLECVQDMDHENMFWYRQDPGLGLRLIYFSYDVKMKEKGDIPEGYSVSREKKERFSLILESASTNQTSMYLCASSSPGMNTEAFFGQGTRLTVV.

CDR3 nucleotide sequence: TGCGCCAGCAGCCGACTAGCGGGTGTCCACGAGCAGTACTTC. This gives the protein CASSRLAGVHEQYF. The chain is built from TRBV4-1 and TRBJ2-7, with 10 nucleotides matching TRBD2. The ends lost 4 bases at V and 5 bases at J; junction bases unmatched: 5. The germline gives CDR1 MGHRA, CDR2 YSYEKL. The CDR3 has 14 amino acids.

J is TRBJ2-7 and V is TRBV2; the D gene is possibly TRBD1 (6 bases). The CDR3 has 15 residues. The V end was cut by 7 bases, the J end by 2 bases, with 18 bases between. Germline lookup yields CDR1 SNHLY and CDR2 FYNNEI. The CDR3 DNA is TGTGCCAGCACTATCCGGGCAGGGGTCGCCTACGAGCAGTACTTC. Translation: CASTIRAGVAYEQYF.

The rearrangement uses TRBV18 and TRBJ1-4, with a weak D call TRBD1 (5 bases). CDR3 size: 16 residues. Trimming left V 3 bases short and J 5 bases short, with 16 bases between. CDR1 is KGHSH and CDR2 is LQKENI in the germline V gene. The CDR3 region has the DNA TGTGCCAGCTCACCGTCAGGCCCAGGGATAAATGAAAAACTGTTTTTT. As protein: CASSPSGPGINEKLFF.

This rearrangement joins TRBV18 to TRBJ1-5; a possible D gene is TRBD1 (6 bases). V lost 5 bases and J lost 1, with 12 bases in between. There are 15 residues in the CDR3. Germline CDR1 KGHSH, CDR2 LQKENI. CDR3 residues: CASSIQGMSNQPQHF. In DNA, the CDR3 is TGTGCCAGCTCAATACAGGGTATGAGCAATCAGCCCCAGCATTTT.

This rearrangement joins TRBV7-9 to TRBJ1-3, with D hard to call. V gave up 2 bases and J gave up 0 bases, with 8 bases separating them. The CDR3 is 15 amino acids. CDR1 and CDR2 from the germline V gene are SEHNR and FQNEAQ (reference sequence). The CDR3: CASSLTVYSGNTIYF. The CDR3 DNA reads as TGTGCCAGCAGCTTAACAGTTTACTCTGGAAACACCATATATTTT. Variable domain in full (rest from reference TRBV7-9 and TRBJ1-3): DTGVSQNPRHKITKRGQNVTFRCDPISEHNRLYWYRQTLGQGPEFLTYFQNEAQLEKSRLLSDRFSAERPKGSFSTLEIQRTEQGDSAMYLCASSLTVYSGNTIYFGEGSWLTVV.

This clone was recorded only once. V is TRBV30 and J is TRBJ2-2, with a tentative D call TRBD1 (6 bases). There are 13 residues in the CDR3. Germline V gene sequence: CDR1 GTSNPN, CDR2 SVGIG (reference sequence). Trimming cost V 7 bases and J 3 bases, with 12 bases left between them. This CDR3 is CAFQGGHTGELFF. For the CDR3, the DNA is TGTGCCTTCCAAGGGGGTCACACCGGGGAGCTGTTTTTT.

The CDR3 region has the DNA TGTGCCAGTAGTATGAGACAGGGGAGAGGTACGCAGTATTTT. This encodes CASSMRQGRGTQYF. This chain joins TRBV19 and TRBJ2-3, with 8 bases aligning to TRBD1. V dropped 3 bases and J dropped 8; count of bases not matched to a gene: 7. Per germline, CDR1 LNHDA and CDR2 SQIVND (reference sequence). The CDR3 runs to 14 residues.

DNA of the CDR3: TGTGCCAGCAGTGATGGGCCGGCGAACACCGGGGAGCTGTTTTTT. Translation gives CASSDGPANTGELFF. This chain uses TRBV6-4 with TRBJ2-2; D gene uncertain. The CDR3 is 15 residues long. V lost 3 bases to trimming and J lost 0 bases, with 8 bases between them. Germline assignment: CDR1 MRHNA and CDR2 SNTAGT.

This rearrangement joins TRBV4-1 to TRBJ1-2, with TRBD1 identical over 9 bases. The CDR3 is 16 amino acids. V dropped 0 bases and J dropped 3; count of bases not matched to a gene: 5. CDR1 is MGHRA and CDR2 is YSYEKL in the germline V gene. The CDR3: CASSQEGTGIHYGYTF. In nucleotides, the CDR3 is TGCGCCAGCAGCCAAGAGGGGACAGGGATTCACTATGGCTACACCTTC.

This chain links TRBV2 with TRBJ1-2, with D uncertain. There are 13 residues in the CDR3. Trimming took 8 bases from V and 2 from J, leaving 12 bases between them. CDR1 is SNHLY, CDR2 FYNNEI, per germline. Here the CDR3 reads CASREVPNYGYTF. CDR3 bases: TGTGCCAGCCGGGAGGTTCCCAACTATGGCTACACCTTC.

This clone appeared a few times. V gene TRBV6-1 combines with J gene TRBJ1-3; D is ambiguous. This CDR3 contains 12 residues. Trimming removed 9 bases from V and 1 base from J, with 7 bases in between. Germline V lookup: CDR1 MNHNS, CDR2 SASEGT. Here the CDR3 DNA reads TGTGCCAGTCCGGGGTCTGGAAACACCATATATTTT. This gives the protein CASPGSGNTIYF.

The V and J genes are TRBV9 and TRBJ1-6; D is uncertain. CDR1 and CDR2 from the germline V gene are SGDLS and YYNGEE. This CDR3 is 16 amino acids long. V lost 0 bases and J 5 bases, leaving 12 bases between the germline ends. DNA of the CDR3: TGTGCCAGCAGCGTAGATCCAGGTCAACATAATTCACCCCTCCACTTT. Residues: CASSVDPGQHNSPLHF.

The chain recombines TRBV7-8 with TRBJ2-7; 8 bases fit TRBD1. V gave up 5 bases and J gave up 5 bases; unmatched junction bases: 14. This CDR3 contains 16 residues. Per the germline V gene, CDR1 is SGHVS and CDR2 is FQNEAQ. CDR3 DNA sequence: TGTGCCAGCAGCCCCCCCATAAGGACAGGGCCCCACGAGCAGTACTTC. This gives the protein CASSPPIRTGPHEQYF.

J is TRBJ2-5 and V is TRBV11-2; D possibly corresponds to TRBD1 (6 bases). Deletions cut 0 bases from V and 5 bases from J, with 25 bases between. CDR1 SGHAT and CDR2 FQNNGV come from the germline V gene. The CDR3 has 19 amino acids. DNA of the CDR3: TGTGCCAGCAGCTTAGATACCTTCACTGGACAGCCAGCCAGGGAGACCCAGTACTTC. This translates into CASSLDTFTGQPARETQYF.